The clone carrying this T cell receptor beta chain was counted ten times or more. Time point reported: after trial treatment. Described treatment: LDRT plus nivolumab, ipilimumab, low-dose cyclophosphamide and aspirin (RACIN trial). Priming of first-strand cDNA relied on TRAV- and TRBV-specific primers (covering alpha and beta chains). A constant-region primer paired with the V-primer adapter amplified TCRs over approximately 19 PCR cycles. TCRdb used MiXCR to reprocess the reads, holding one entry per CDR3 protein. The table lists roughly 38,000 distinct CDR3 sequences, about 20% of them singletons. The sample is drawn from a study of low-dose radiotherapy and immunotherapy resistance in tumors. With 6 bases clipped from V and 7 bases from J, the junction kept 14 bases outside the gene matches. The CDR3 runs 16 residues.

Sample: PBMCs, taken after low-dose radiotherapy plus immunotherapy. The chain is built from TRBV12-3 or TRBV12-4 and TRBJ2-2; 7 nucleotides agree with TRBD1. This clonotype was sampled from a female donor with ovarian cancer. The CDR3 sequence is CASSPGQNRLNGELFF. CDR3 sequence (DNA): TGTGCCAGCAGCCCGGGACAGAATCGTTTGAACGGGGAGCTGTTTTTT.